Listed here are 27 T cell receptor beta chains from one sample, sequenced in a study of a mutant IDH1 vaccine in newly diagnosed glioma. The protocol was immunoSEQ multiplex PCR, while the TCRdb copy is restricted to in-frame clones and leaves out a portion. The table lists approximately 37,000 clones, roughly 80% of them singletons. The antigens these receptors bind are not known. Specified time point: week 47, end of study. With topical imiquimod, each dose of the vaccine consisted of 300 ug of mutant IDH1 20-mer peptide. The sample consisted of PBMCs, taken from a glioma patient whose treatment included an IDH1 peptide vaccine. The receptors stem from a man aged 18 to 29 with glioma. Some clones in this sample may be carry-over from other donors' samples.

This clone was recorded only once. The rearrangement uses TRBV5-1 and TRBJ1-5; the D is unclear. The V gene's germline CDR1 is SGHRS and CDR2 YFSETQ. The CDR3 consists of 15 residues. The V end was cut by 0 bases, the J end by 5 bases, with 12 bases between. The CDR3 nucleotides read TGCGCCAGCAGCTTGGCCGGGGTGTCACATCAGCCCCAGCATTTT. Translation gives CASSLAGVSHQPQHF.

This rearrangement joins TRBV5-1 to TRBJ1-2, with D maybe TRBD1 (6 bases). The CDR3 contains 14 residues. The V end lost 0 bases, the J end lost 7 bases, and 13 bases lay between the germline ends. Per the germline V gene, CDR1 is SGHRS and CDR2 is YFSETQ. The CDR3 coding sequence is TGCGCCAGCAGCTTGGCTCCGGGGGCGGGTGGCTACACCTTC. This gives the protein CASSLAPGAGGYTF.

CDR3 DNA sequence: TGTGCCAGCAGCAAAGCTGATCACCGCGGACAGCCCCAGCATTTT. It translates to CASSKADHRGQPQHF. This chain joins TRBV21-1 and TRBJ1-5. TRBV21-1 is reported as a pseudogene. The CDR3 has 15 residues.

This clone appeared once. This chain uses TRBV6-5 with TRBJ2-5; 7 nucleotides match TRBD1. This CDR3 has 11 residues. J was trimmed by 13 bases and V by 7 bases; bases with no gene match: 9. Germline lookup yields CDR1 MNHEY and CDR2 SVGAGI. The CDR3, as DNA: TGTGCCAGCATTCTTACAGGGGTGGTGTACTTC. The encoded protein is CASILTGVVYF.

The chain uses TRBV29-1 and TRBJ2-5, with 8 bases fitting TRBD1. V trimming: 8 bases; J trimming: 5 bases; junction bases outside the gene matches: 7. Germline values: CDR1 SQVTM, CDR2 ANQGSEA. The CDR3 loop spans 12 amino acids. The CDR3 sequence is CSTRTGTETQYF. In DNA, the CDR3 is TGCAGCACCCGGACAGGGACGGAGACCCAGTACTTC.

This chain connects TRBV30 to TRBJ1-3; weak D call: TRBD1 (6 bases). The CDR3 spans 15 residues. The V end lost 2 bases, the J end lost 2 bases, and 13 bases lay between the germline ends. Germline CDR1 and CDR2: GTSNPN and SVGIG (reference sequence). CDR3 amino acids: CAWSSTGKAGNTIYF. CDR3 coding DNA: TGTGCCTGGAGTTCCACAGGGAAGGCTGGAAACACCATATATTTT.

The DNA for the CDR3 is TGTGCCAGCAGCCCTCCGGCGTACGAGCAGTACTTC. It translates to CASSPPAYEQYF. The V and J genes are TRBV7-9 and TRBJ2-7, with unresolved D. Trimming pared 5 bases from V and 4 bases from J, leaving 9 bases between. CDR1 and CDR2 from the germline V gene are SEHNR and FQNEAQ (reference sequence). The CDR3 sequence is 12 residues long. Drawing the rest from reference TRBV7-9 and TRBJ2-7, the complete variable domain is DTGVSQNPRHKITKRGQNVTFRCDPISEHNRLYWYRQTLGQGPEFLTYFQNEAQLEKSRLLSDRFSAERPKGSFSTLEIQRTEQGDSAMYLCASSPPAYEQYFGPGTRLTVT.

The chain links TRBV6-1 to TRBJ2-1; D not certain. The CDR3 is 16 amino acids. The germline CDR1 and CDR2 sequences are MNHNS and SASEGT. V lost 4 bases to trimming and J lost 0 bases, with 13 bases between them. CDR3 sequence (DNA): TGTGCCAGCAGTGCTATTAGCTGGAGCTCCTACAATGAGCAGTTCTTC. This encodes CASSAISWSSYNEQFF.

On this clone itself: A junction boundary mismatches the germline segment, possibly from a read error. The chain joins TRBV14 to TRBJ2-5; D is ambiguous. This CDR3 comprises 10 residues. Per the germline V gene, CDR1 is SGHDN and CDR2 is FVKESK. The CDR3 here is CASSEETQYF. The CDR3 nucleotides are TGTGCCAGCAGCGAAGAGACCCAGTACTTC. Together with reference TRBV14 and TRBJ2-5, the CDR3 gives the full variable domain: EAGVTQFPSHSVIEKGQTVTLRCDPISGHDNLYWYRRVMGKEIKFLLHFVKESKQDESGMPNNRFLAERTGGTYSTLKVQPAELEDSGVYFCASSEETQYFGPGTRLLVL.

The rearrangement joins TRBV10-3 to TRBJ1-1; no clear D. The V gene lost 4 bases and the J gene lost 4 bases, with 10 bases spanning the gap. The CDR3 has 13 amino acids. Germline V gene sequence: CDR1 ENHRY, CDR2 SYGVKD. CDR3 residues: CAISVLGGTEAFF. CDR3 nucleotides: TGTGCCATCAGTGTTCTGGGAGGCACTGAAGCTTTCTTT.

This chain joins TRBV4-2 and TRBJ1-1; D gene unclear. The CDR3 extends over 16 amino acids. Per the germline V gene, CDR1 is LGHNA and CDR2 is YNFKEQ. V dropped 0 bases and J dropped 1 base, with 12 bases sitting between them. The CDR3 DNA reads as TGTGCCAGCAGCCAAGATATCTGGGTGGCGAACACTGAAGCTTTCTTT. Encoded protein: CASSQDIWVANTEAFF.

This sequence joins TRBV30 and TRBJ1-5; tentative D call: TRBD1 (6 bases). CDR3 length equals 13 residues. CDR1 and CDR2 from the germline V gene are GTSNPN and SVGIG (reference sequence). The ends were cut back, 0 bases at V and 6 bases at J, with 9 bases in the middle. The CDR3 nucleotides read TGTGCCTGGAGTGTCGGGGGGGCTCAGCCCCAGCATTTT. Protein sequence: CAWSVGGAQPQHF.

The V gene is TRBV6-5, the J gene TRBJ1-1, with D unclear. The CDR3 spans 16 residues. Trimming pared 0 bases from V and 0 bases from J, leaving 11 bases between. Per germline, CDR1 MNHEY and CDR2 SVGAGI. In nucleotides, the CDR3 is TGTGCCAGCAGTTACTCGGGATTTAGGCTGAACACTGAAGCTTTCTTT. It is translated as CASSYSGFRLNTEAFF.

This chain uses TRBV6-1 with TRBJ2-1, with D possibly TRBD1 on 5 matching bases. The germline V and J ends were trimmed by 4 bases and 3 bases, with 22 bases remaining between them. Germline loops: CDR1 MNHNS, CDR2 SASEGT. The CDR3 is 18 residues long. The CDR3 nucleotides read TGTGCCAGCAGTGGCGGTCTGTGGGGCTCCAAGGTCTACAATGAGCAGTTCTTC. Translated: CASSGGLWGSKVYNEQFF.

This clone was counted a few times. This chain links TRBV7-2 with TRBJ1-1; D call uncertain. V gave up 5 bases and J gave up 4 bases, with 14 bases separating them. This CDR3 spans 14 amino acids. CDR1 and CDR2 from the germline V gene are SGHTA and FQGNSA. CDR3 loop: CASSLNSGGTEAFF. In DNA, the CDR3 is TGTGCCAGCAGCCTTAACTCAGGAGGCACTGAAGCTTTCTTT. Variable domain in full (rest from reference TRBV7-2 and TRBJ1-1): GAGVSQSPSNKVTEKGKDVELRCDPISGHTALYWYRQSLGQGLEFLIYFQGNSAPDKSGLPSDRFSAERTGGSVSTLTIQRTQQEDSAVYLCASSLNSGGTEAFFGQGTRLTVV.

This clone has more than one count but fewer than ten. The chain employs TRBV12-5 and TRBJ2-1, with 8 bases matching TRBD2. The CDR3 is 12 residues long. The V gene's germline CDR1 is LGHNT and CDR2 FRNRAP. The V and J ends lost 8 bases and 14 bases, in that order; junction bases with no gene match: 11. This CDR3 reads CASSLGGLEKFF. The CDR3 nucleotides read TGTGCTAGTTCCTTGGGGGGACTAGAAAAGTTCTTC.

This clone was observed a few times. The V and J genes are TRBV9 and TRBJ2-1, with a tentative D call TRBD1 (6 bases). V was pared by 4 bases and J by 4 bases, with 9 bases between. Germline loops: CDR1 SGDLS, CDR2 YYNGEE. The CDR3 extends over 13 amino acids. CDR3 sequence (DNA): TGTGCCAGCAGCTCAGGGGCGTACAATGAGCAGTTCTTC. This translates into CASSSGAYNEQFF. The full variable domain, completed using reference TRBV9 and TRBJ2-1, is DSGVTQTPKHLITATGQRVTLRCSPRSGDLSVYWYQQSLDQGLQFLIQYYNGEERAKGNILERFSAQQFPDLHSELNLSSLELGDSALYFCASSSGAYNEQFFGPGTRLTVL.

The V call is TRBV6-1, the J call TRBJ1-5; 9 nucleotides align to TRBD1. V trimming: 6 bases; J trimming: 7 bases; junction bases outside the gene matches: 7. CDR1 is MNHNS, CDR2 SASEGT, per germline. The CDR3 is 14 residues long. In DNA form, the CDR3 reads TGTGCCAGCAGGGGACAGGGTCTTGGACAGCCCCAGCATTTT. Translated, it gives CASRGQGLGQPQHF.

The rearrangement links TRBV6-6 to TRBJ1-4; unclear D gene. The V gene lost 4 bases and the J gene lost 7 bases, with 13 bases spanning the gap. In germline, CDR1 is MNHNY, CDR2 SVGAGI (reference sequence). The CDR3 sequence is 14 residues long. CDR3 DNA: TGTGCCAGCAGTTTATGGGAAACTTTTGAAAAACTGTTTTTT. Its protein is CASSLWETFEKLFF.

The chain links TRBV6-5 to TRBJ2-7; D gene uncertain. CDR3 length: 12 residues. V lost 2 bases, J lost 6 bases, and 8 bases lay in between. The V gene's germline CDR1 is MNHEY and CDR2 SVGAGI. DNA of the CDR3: TGTGCCAGCAGTTACCGGCCCGGCGAGCAGTACTTC. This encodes CASSYRPGEQYF.

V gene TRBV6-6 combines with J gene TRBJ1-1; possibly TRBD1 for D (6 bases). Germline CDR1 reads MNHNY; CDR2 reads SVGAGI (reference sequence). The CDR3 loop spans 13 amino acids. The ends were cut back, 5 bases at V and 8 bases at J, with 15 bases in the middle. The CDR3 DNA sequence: TGTGCCAGCAGTCCGGCCCTGGGGGCAGAAGCTTTCTTT. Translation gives CASSPALGAEAFF.

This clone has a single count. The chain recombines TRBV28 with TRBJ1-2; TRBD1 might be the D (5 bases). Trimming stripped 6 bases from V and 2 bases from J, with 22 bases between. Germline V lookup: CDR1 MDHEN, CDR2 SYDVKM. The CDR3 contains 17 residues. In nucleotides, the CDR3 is TGTGCCAGCAGCCCAGTGAGGGCGGGACGGCCCAACTATGGCTACACCTTC. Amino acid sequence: CASSPVRAGRPNYGYTF.

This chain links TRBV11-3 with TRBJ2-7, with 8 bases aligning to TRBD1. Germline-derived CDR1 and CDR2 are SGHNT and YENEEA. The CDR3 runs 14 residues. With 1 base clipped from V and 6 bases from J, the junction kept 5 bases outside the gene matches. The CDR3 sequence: CASSLGQGTGEQYF. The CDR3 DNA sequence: TGTGCCAGCAGCTTAGGACAGGGGACGGGCGAGCAGTACTTC.

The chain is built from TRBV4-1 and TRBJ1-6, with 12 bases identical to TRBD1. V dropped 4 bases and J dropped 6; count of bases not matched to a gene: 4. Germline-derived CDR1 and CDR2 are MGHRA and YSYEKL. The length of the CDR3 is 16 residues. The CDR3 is CASSRGQGAGNSPLHF. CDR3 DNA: TGCGCCAGCAGCCGGGGACAGGGGGCTGGTAATTCACCCCTCCACTTT.

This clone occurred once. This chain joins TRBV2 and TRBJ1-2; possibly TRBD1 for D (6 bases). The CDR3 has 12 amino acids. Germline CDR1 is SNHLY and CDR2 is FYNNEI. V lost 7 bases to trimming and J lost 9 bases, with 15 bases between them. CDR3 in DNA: TGTGCCAGCATGTCAGGGGTGTCGAGCTACACCTTC. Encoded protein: CASMSGVSSYTF.

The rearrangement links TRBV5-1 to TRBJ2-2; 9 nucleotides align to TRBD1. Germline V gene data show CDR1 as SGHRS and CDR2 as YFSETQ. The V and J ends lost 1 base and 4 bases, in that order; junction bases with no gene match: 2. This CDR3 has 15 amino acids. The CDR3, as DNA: TGCGCCAGCAGCTTGACAGGGGGCTTCACCGGGGAGCTGTTTTTT. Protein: CASSLTGGFTGELFF. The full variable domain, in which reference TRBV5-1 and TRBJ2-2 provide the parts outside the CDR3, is KAGVTQTPRYLIKTRGQQVTLSCSPISGHRSVSWYQQTPGQGLQFLFEYFSETQRNKGNFPGRFSGRQFSNSRSEMNVSTLELGDSALYLCASSLTGGFTGELFFGEGSRLTVL.

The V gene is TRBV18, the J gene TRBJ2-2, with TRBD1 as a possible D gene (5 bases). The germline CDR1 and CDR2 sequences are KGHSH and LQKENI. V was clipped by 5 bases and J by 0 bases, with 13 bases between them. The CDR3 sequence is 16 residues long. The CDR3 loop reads CASSKRQGTNTGELFF. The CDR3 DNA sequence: TGTGCCAGCTCAAAAAGGCAGGGTACGAACACCGGGGAGCTGTTTTTT.